Below, one TCR beta chain is given with its context. This entry is derived from a study of blood T cell repertoires in COVID-19. About the research overall: Acute and convalescent COVID-19 samples came from the United States, Italy and Spain. T cells, B-cell-depleted T cells, or PBMCs provided the cDNA or gDNA that served as material.

The J segment lost 1 base and the V segment lost 1 base, leaving 1 base of the junction unmatched. The V gene's germline CDR1 is SEHNR and CDR2 FQNEAQ (reference sequence). This CDR3 spans 16 amino acids. As processed by the authors: By means of reference gene primer amplification, nucleated cell counts were estimated. Method: immunoSEQ multiplex PCR; TCRdb's copy keeps in-frame clones and lacks some. V, J and clone size are those of that table, while D and trimming were read from the DNA. The sample yields about 220,000 clones, around 80% seen once. This clonotype was sampled from a human donor in a cohort sampled during active COVID-19. Input material: peripheral blood. The V call is TRBV7-9, the J call TRBJ2-7; 13 bases align to TRBD2. The DNA of the CDR3 is TGTGCCAGCAGCTTAGGACTAGCGGGAGGTTCCTACGAGCAGTACTTC. Translated: CASSLGLAGGSYEQYF.